This T cell receptor (beta chain) originates from a study of glioma-infiltrating T cells. Overall study results and limits: Above-expected tissue-blood divergence occurred in all gliomas, most in low-grade ones. Tissue and blood shared very few CDR3 sequences.

Of note for this clonotype: The antigen remains unidentified.

Germline V gene data show CDR1 as SEHNR and CDR2 as FQNEAQ (reference sequence). V was pared by 4 bases and J by 5 bases, with 11 bases between. The CDR3 runs 13 residues. Using RNA template, CDR3s of TCR alpha and beta were amplified with iRepertoire arm-PCR. One-step reverse transcription and amplification started from approximately 100-400 ng of tissue mRNA or PBMC total RNA. TCRdb reprocessed the multiplex PCR reads via MiXCR and lists one record per CDR3 protein. Found here are 45,000 or so distinct CDR3 sequences, approximately 20% of them singletons; the top ten hold roughly 6.8%. The receptor's source is a human donor with low-grade glioma or glioblastoma, undergoing nonglioma brain surgery, or in good health (not recorded which). Sequencing used glioma tissue, nonneoplastic brain tissue, or PBMCs (not recorded which). V gene TRBV7-9 combines with J gene TRBJ2-5; the D call may be TRBD1 or TRBD2 (5 bases each). CDR3 sequence reads: CASSYGAPETQYF. DNA of the CDR3: TGTGCCAGCAGCTACGGGGCCCCGGAGACCCAGTACTTC.